This TCR beta chain derives from a study of T cell changes during pregnancy in multiple sclerosis. The CDR3 has 14 residues. V dropped 1 base and J dropped 9 bases, with 10 bases sitting between them. Germline V gene sequence: CDR1 LGHNT, CDR2 FRNRAP. The assay was immunoSEQ multiplex PCR, and TCRdb's table has in-frame clones only and misses some. The repertoire has approximately 87,000 clones, around 90% of them found once; the top ten carry approximately 0.47%. The starting material was CD4+ T cells from peripheral blood mononuclear cells, obtained in the second trimester of pregnancy. V is TRBV12-5 and J is TRBJ1-6; possible D gene TRBD1, 6 bases. The TCR comes from a female donor with multiple sclerosis, enrolled in a pregnancy study. CDR3: CASGLEVGGSPLHF. The CDR3 region has the DNA TGTGCTAGTGGTTTGGAGGTAGGGGGTTCACCCCTCCACTTT.